This entry describes one T cell receptor beta chain. Around 10^5 TCR templates underwent assay in each sample. This table comes from immunoSEQ multiplex PCR, and its TCRdb copy is limited to in-frame clones, with some not included. The sample yields more than 90,000 clones, just under 95% seen once. These data come from a study of siplizumab effects on memory and regulatory T cells. This CDR3 comprises 13 residues. V gave up 5 bases and J gave up 6 bases, with 11 bases separating them. CDR1 MNHEY and CDR2 SMNVEV come from the germline V gene (reference sequence). The sequencing input was non-Treg CD4+ T cells sorted from blood. This sequence originates from a human donor in good health. The chain recombines TRBV27 with TRBJ1-5, with D uncertain. The CDR3 loop reads CASSTRRSQPQHF. CDR3 DNA: TGTGCCAGCAGTACAAGGCGCAGTCAGCCCCAGCATTTT.